These 13 T cell receptor beta chains were all obtained from the same sample, sequenced in a study of identical twins. TCRdb re-called the 5' RACE reads with MiXCR, one entry per CDR3 protein. The table lists 400,000 to 600,000 distinct CDR3 sequences, approximately 20% of them singletons. These data are also associated with another study on yellow fever vaccine responses in identical twins.

The specimen was CD4+ T cells sorted from blood. Receptors were obtained from a woman aged 18-29 years in good health.

This chain links TRBV28 with TRBJ2-5; perhaps TRBD2 as D (6 bases). Germline V gene sequence: CDR1 MDHEN, CDR2 SYDVKM. Trimming left V 2 bases short and J 6 bases short, with 13 bases between. CDR3 size: 14 residues. In nucleotides, the CDR3 is TGTGCCAGCAGTTTAATTAGCGGTGGGAAGACCCAGTACTTC. This encodes CASSLISGGKTQYF.

The chain combines TRBV7-9 with TRBJ2-1; 10 nucleotides line up with TRBD1. Germline CDR1 SEHNR, CDR2 FQNEAQ (reference sequence). The J segment lost 6 bases and the V segment lost 5 bases, leaving 4 bases of the junction unmatched. This CDR3 contains 14 residues. Here the CDR3 DNA reads TGTGCCAGCAGCCACGGACAGGGGGTCAATGAGCAGTTCTTC. Translation: CASSHGQGVNEQFF.

In its sample, this clonotype was seen many times. CDR3 protein: CASSPGQVSGEKLFF. The CDR3 DNA reads TGTGCCAGCAGTCCCGGACAGGTCTCGGGGGAAAAACTGTTTTTT. V usage is TRBV12-3 or TRBV12-4 and J usage is TRBJ1-4, with 7 bases lining up with TRBD1. This CDR3 comprises 15 residues. V shed 5 bases, J shed 8 bases, and the junction held 11 bases outside the gene matches.

The rearrangement uses TRBV27 and TRBJ2-3, with TRBD1 matching over 10 bases. The CDR3 has 15 amino acids. V lost 7 bases and J lost 4; bases outside the gene matches: 8. Germline CDR1 reads MNHEY; CDR2 reads SMNVEV (reference sequence). CDR3 loop: CASIERDRGADTQYF. DNA for the CDR3: TGTGCCAGCATTGAACGGGACAGGGGAGCAGATACGCAGTATTTT.

The chain couples TRBV19 to TRBJ2-7, with 10 bases matching TRBD2. The trim removed 5 bases at V and 6 bases at J, leaving 10 bases unmatched. The CDR3 runs to 15 residues. Germline values: CDR1 LNHDA, CDR2 SQIVND (reference sequence). CDR3 nucleotides: TGTGCCAGTAGTCCCGGCGCTAGCGGGAGCGTCGAGCAGTACTTC. It yields the protein CASSPGASGSVEQYF.

The gene calls are TRBV5-5 and TRBJ1-6; possibly TRBD1 for D (5 bases). Germline lookup yields CDR1 SGHKS and CDR2 YYEKEE (reference sequence). The CDR3 is made up of 15 amino acids. The V end lost 0 bases, the J end lost 7 bases, and 11 bases lay between the germline ends. The CDR3 DNA sequence: TGTGCCAGCAGCTTGGGTGCGGGGCTAAATTCACCCCTCCACTTT. Translating it yields CASSLGAGLNSPLHF. Full variable domain (remainder filled in from reference TRBV5-5 and TRBJ1-6): DAGVTQSPTHLIKTRGQQVTLRCSPISGHKSVSWYQQVLGQGPQFIFQYYEKEERGRGNFPDRFSARQFPNYSSELNVNALLLGDSALYLCASSLGAGLNSPLHFGNGTRLTVT.

This clonotype was seen more than once but under ten times. The chain carries TRBV12-3 or TRBV12-4 and TRBJ2-4; TRBD2 might be the D (6 bases). V lost 5 bases, J lost 0 bases, and 14 bases lay in between. The CDR3 consists of 16 residues. CDR3 sequence reads: CASSDGGLIAKNIQYF. The DNA for the CDR3 is TGTGCCAGCAGTGACGGGGGACTGATAGCCAAAAACATTCAGTACTTC.

The chain links TRBV29-1 to TRBJ2-3, with 12 nucleotides matching TRBD2. There are 15 residues in the CDR3. Germline V CDR1 and CDR2: SQVTM, ANQGSEA. J was trimmed by 1 base and V by 6 bases; bases with no gene match: 5. DNA of the CDR3: TGCAGCGTCGAGCGACTAGCGGGAGGCACAGATACGCAGTATTTT. It yields the protein CSVERLAGGTDTQYF.

The chain recombines TRBV3-1 with TRBJ2-7; 9 bases map to TRBD1. The CDR3 runs to 15 residues. The trim removed 2 bases at V and 5 bases at J, leaving 7 bases unmatched. Germline V gene lookup returns CDR1 LGHDT and CDR2 YNNKEL (reference sequence). This chain's CDR3 is CASSQTGGPEHEQYV. CDR3 DNA: TGTGCCAGCAGCCAAACAGGGGGCCCCGAACACGAGCAGTACGTC.

This clonotype was found a few times. The chain joins TRBV11-2 to TRBJ2-3; D is unclear. CDR1 and CDR2 from the germline V gene are SGHAT and FQNNGV. Deletions cut 5 bases from V and 2 bases from J, with 14 bases between. This CDR3 region has 15 residues. In DNA, the CDR3 is TGTGCCAGCAGCCCTCTAGGCGGCAACACAGATACGCAGTATTTT. Protein: CASSPLGGNTDTQYF.

The rearrangement uses TRBV20-1 and TRBJ2-5, with D possibly TRBD2 on 6 matching bases. The germline CDR1 and CDR2 sequences are DFQATT and SNEGSKA (reference sequence). Trimming took 7 bases from V and 3 from J, leaving 12 bases between them. There are 12 residues in the CDR3. The CDR3, as DNA: TGCAGTGGAGCGGGTCGGAAAGAGACCCAGTACTTC. The encoded protein is CSGAGRKETQYF.

This sequence joins TRBV29-1 and TRBJ2-3; a possible D gene is TRBD1 (6 bases). Trimming took 7 bases from V and 0 from J, leaving 17 bases between them. There are 15 residues in the CDR3. CDR1 is SQVTM, CDR2 ANQGSEA, per germline. The CDR3 sequence is CSALTGSLSTDTQYF. CDR3 sequence (DNA): TGCAGCGCTTTGACAGGTTCACTTAGCACAGATACGCAGTATTTT.

This clonotype has more than one count but fewer than ten. The CDR3 nucleotides read TGCGCCAGCAGCATACTAGCGGGAGTGGTCTCGGAGACCCAGTACTTC. This encodes CASSILAGVVSETQYF. The chain links TRBV5-1 to TRBJ2-5; 11 bases line up with TRBD2. V was pared by 4 bases and J by 5 bases, with 10 bases of the junction left unmatched. The CDR3 runs 16 residues. Germline CDR1 SGHRS, CDR2 YFSETQ.